Here is one T cell receptor beta chain with its context. Its matching antigen is unknown. These data originate in a study of cytomegalovirus exposure and HLA in healthy donors. Notes on the study in general: In the roughly 120 validation repertoires, approximately 94% of cluster scores exceeded 0, per a later analysis. Confirmation in vitro established that a few CMV-associated chains were specific for CMV antigens. Reports showed the classifier diagnosing cytomegalovirus status with high specificity and sensitivity.

From the roughly 110-subject validation cohort, which was separate from the approximately 670-subject first cohort, the donors were drawn. The germline V and J ends were trimmed by 1 base and 8 bases, with 10 bases remaining between them. Per the germline V gene, CDR1 is SGDLS and CDR2 is YYNGEE. This CDR3 is 13 amino acids long. Profiled with immunoSEQ multiplex PCR; TCRdb holds only in-frame clones, not every one. The sample yields under 200,000 clones, less than 90% seen once. This sequence originates from a woman younger than 30 in good health and CMV-seronegative. This chain joins TRBV9 and TRBJ2-1; D is uncertain. Sequenced sample: PBMCs. The CDR3 here is CASSVSLVDEQFF. CDR3 sequence (DNA): TGTGCCAGCAGCGTATCCTTAGTTGATGAGCAGTTCTTC.